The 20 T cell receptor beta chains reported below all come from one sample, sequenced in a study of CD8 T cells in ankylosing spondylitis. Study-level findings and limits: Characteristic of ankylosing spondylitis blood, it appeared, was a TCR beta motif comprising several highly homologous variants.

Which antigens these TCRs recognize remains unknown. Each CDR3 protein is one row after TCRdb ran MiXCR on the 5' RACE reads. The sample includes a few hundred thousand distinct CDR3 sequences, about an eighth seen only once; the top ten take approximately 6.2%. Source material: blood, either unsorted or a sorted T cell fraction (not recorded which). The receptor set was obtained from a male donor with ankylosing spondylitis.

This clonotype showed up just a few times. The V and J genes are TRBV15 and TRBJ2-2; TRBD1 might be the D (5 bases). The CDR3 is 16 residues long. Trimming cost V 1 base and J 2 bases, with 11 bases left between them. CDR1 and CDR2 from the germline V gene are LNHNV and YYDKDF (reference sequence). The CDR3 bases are TGTGCCACCAGCAGAGGCCAGGGATACAACACCGGGGAGCTGTTTTTT. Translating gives CATSRGQGYNTGELFF.

The CDR3 region is CASSPGVKQPQHF. The CDR3 DNA sequence: TGTGCCAGCAGCCCCGGGGTAAAACAGCCCCAGCATTTT. This chain links TRBV7-2 with TRBJ1-5; D is unclear. The germline V gene encodes CDR1 SGHTA and CDR2 FQGNSA. Trimming took 5 bases from V and 7 from J, leaving 12 bases between them. This CDR3 has 13 amino acids.

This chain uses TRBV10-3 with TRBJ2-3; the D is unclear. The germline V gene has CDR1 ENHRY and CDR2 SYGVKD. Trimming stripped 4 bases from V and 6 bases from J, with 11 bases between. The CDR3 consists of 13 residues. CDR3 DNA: TGTGCCATCAGTGGTCCTGCTACGGATACGCAGTATTTT. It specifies CAISGPATDTQYF.

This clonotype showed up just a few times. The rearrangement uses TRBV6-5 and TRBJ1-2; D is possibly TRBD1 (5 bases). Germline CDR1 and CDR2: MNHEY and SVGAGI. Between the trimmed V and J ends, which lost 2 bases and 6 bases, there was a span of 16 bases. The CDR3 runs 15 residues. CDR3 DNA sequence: TGTGCCAGCAGTTACCAGGGTAGGGTCACCGATGGCTACACCTTC. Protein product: CASSYQGRVTDGYTF.

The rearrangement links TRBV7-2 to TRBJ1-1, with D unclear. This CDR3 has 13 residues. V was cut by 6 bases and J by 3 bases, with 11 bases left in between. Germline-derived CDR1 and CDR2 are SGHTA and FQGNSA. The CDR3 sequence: CASSQQWDTEAFF. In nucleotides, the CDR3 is TGTGCCAGCAGTCAACAGTGGGACACTGAAGCTTTCTTT.

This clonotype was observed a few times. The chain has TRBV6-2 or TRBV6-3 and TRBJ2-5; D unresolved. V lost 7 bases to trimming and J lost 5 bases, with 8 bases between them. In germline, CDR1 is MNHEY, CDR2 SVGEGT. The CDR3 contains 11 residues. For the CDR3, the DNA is TGTGCCAGCACGCGCCGGGAGACCCAGTACTTC. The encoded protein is CASTRRETQYF.

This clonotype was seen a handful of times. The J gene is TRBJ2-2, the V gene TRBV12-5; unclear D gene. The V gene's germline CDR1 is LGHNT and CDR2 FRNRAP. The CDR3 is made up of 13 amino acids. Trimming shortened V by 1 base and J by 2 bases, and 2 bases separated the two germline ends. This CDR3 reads CASGLANTGELFF. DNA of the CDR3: TGTGCTAGTGGTTTGGCAAACACCGGGGAGCTGTTTTTT. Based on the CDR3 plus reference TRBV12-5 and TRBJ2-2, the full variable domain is DARVTQTPRHKVTEMGQEVTMRCQPILGHNTVFWYRQTMMQGLELLAYFRNRAPLDDSGMPKDRFSAEMPDATLATLKIQPSEPRDSAVYFCASGLANTGELFFGEGSRLTVL.

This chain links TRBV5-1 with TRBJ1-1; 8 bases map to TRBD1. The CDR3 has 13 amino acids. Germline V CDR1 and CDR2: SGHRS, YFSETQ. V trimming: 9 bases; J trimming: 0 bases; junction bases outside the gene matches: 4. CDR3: CAKRTGLNTEAFF. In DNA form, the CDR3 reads TGCGCCAAGAGGACAGGGCTGAACACTGAAGCTTTCTTT. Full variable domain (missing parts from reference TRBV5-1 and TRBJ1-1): KAGVTQTPRYLIKTRGQQVTLSCSPISGHRSVSWYQQTPGQGLQFLFEYFSETQRNKGNFPGRFSGRQFSNSRSEMNVSTLELGDSALYLCAKRTGLNTEAFFGQGTRLTVV.

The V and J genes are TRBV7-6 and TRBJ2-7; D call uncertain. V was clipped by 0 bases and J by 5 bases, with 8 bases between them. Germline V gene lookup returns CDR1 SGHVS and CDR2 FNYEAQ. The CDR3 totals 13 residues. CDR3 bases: TGTGCCAGCAGCTTAGCGTCCCTAAACGAGCAGTACTTC. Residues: CASSLASLNEQYF.

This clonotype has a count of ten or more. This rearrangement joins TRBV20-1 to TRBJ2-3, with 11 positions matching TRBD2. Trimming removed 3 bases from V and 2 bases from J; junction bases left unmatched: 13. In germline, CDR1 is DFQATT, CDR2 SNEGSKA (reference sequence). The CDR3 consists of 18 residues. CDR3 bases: TGCAGTGCTAGCTCTGAATTCGTTAGCGGGAGGGTCACAGATACGCAGTATTTT. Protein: CSASSEFVSGRVTDTQYF.

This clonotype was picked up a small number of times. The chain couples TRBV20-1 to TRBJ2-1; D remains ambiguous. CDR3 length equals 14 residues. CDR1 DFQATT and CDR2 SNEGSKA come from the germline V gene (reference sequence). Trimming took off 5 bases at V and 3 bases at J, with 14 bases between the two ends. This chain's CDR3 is CSAQGPRVYNEQFF. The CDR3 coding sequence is TGCAGTGCTCAAGGACCCCGGGTCTACAATGAGCAGTTCTTC.

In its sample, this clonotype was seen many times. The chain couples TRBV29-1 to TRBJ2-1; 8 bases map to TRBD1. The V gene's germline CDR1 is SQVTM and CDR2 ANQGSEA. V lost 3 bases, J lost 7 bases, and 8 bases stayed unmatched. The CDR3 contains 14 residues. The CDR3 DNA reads TGCAGCGTTGATCGCAGGGGGCTATGGAATGAGCAGTTCTTC. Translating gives CSVDRRGLWNEQFF.

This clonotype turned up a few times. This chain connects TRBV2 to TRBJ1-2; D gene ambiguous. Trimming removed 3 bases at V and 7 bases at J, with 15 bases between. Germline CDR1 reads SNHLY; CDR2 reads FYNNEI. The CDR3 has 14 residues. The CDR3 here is CASSEGVPHGGYTF. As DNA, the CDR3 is TGTGCCAGCAGTGAGGGAGTCCCCCATGGTGGCTACACCTTC. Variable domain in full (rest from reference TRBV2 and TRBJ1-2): EPEVTQTPSHQVTQMGQEVILRCVPISNHLYFYWYRQILGQKVEFLVSFYNNEISEKSEIFDDQFSVERPDGSNFTLKIRSTKLEDSAMYFCASSEGVPHGGYTFGSGTRLTVV.

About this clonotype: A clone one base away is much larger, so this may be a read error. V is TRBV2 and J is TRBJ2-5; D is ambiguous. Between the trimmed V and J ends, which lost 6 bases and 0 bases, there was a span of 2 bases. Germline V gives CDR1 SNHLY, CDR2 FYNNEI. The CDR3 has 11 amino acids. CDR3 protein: CASRYQETQYF. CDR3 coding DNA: TGTGCCAGCAGGTACCAAGAGACCCAGTACTTC.

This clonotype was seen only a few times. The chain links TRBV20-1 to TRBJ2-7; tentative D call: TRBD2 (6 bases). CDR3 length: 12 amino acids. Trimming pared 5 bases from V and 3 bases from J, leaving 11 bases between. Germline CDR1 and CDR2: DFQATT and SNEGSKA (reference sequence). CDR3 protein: CSAPLGGYEQYF. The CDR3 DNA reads TGCAGTGCTCCCTTGGGAGGCTACGAGCAGTACTTC.

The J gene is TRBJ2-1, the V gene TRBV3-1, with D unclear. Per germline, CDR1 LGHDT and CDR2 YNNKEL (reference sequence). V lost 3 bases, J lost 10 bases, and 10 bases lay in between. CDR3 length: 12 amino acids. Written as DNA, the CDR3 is TGTGCCAGCAGCCAGTTAGCCCGCGAGCAGTTCTTC. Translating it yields CASSQLAREQFF.

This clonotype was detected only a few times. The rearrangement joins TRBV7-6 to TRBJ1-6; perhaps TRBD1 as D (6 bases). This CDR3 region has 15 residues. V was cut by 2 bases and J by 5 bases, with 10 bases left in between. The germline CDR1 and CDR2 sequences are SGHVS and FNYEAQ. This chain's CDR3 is CASSLRTADNSPLHF. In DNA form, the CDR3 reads TGTGCCAGCAGCTTAAGGACAGCAGATAATTCACCCCTCCACTTT.

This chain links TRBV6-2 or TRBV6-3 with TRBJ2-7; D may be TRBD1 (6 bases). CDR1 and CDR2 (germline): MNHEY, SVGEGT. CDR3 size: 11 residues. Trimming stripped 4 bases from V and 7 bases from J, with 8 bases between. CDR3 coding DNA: TGTGCCAGCAGTTCCGGGACAGAGCAGTACGTC. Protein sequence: CASSSGTEQYV.

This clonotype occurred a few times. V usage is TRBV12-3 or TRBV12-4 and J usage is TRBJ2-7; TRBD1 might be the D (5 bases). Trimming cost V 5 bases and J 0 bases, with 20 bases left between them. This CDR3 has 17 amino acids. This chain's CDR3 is CASSPLCFWGDSYEQYV. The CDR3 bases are TGTGCCAGCAGTCCCCTTTGTTTCTGGGGCGACTCCTACGAGCAGTACGTC.

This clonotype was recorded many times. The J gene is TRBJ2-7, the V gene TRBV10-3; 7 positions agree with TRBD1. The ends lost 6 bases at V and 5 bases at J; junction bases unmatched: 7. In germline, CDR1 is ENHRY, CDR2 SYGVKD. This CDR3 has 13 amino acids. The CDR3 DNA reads TGTGCCATCAGCCCCGGGACAGATGACGAGCAGTACGTC. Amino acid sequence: CAISPGTDDEQYV.